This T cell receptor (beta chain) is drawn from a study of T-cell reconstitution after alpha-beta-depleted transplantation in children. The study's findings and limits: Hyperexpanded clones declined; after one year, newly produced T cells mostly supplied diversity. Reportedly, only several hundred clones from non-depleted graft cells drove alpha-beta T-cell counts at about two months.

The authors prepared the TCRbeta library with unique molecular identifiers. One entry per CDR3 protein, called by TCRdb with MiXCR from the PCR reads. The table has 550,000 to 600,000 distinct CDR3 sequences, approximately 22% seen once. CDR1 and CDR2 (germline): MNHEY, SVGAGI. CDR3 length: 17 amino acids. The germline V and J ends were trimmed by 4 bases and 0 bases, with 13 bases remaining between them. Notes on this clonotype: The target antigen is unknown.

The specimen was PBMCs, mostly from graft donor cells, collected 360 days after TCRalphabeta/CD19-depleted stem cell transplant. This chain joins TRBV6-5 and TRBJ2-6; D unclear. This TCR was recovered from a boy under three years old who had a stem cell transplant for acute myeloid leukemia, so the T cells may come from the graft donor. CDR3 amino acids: CASSSPQWNSGANVLTF. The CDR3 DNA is TGTGCCAGCAGTTCACCTCAGTGGAACTCTGGGGCCAACGTCCTGACTTTC.